The 8 T cell receptor beta chains below were found in one sample sequenced in a study of response to subunit inactivated influenza vaccine. From the RT-PCR reads, TCRdb called clonotypes with MiXCR, one entry per CDR3 protein. The sample contains 650,000 to 800,000 distinct CDR3 sequences, about 15% of which appear only once. The material sequenced was PBMCs from blood, taken around 14 days before vaccination. The receptors come from a man in his forties or fifties who received an inactivated influenza vaccine.

The V gene is TRBV29-1, the J gene TRBJ1-5; D remains unclear. This CDR3 has 13 residues. V lost 6 bases to trimming and J lost 4 bases, with 13 bases between them. Germline lookup yields CDR1 SQVTM and CDR2 ANQGSEA. CDR3 sequence (DNA): TGCAGCGTGGCCCCGGGTCTTAATCAGCCCCAGCATTTT. It specifies CSVAPGLNQPQHF.

This clonotype has more than one count but fewer than ten. CDR3 region: CAWSRDRNTEAFF. In DNA, the CDR3 is TGTGCCTGGAGCCGGGACCGGAACACTGAAGCTTTCTTT. The chain combines TRBV30 with TRBJ1-1; tentatively, D is TRBD1 (5 bases). Trimming shortened V by 3 bases and J by 1 base, and 9 bases separated the two germline ends. Germline V CDR1 and CDR2: GTSNPN, SVGIG (reference sequence). The CDR3 sequence is 13 residues long.

This chain links TRBV29-1 with TRBJ2-4; D is uncertain. Trimming removed 2 bases at V and 0 bases at J, with 8 bases between. This CDR3 contains 14 residues. Germline V gene data show CDR1 as SQVTM and CDR2 as ANQGSEA. This CDR3 reads CSVESQLAKNIQYF. CDR3 bases: TGCAGCGTTGAAAGTCAGTTAGCCAAAAACATTCAGTACTTC. Looking up the rest from reference TRBV29-1 and TRBJ2-4 gives the full variable domain: SAVISQKPSRDICQRGTSLTIQCQVDSQVTMMFWYRQQPGQSLTLIATANQGSEATYESGFVIDKFPISRPNLTFSTLTVSNMSPEDSSIYLCSVESQLAKNIQYFGAGTRLSVL.

J is TRBJ2-3 and V is TRBV4-3; 10 bases align to TRBD1. The CDR3 has 15 amino acids. The V gene end was trimmed by 2 bases and the J gene end by 6 bases; junction bases not matched to a gene: 5. Germline lookup yields CDR1 LGHNA and CDR2 YSLEER. The CDR3 here is CASSQRQGAWDTQYF. In nucleotides, the CDR3 is TGCGCCAGCAGCCAACGACAGGGGGCATGGGATACGCAGTATTTT.

This clonotype has a handful of counts. Written as DNA, the CDR3 is TGCGCCAGCAGCCAAGATCTGCCTAGCGGGAGGGCCGATACCCAAGAGACCCAGTACTTC. Its protein product is CASSQDLPSGRADTQETQYF. The chain is built from TRBV4-3 and TRBJ2-5; 12 bases map to TRBD2. The CDR3 is 20 amino acids. Germline V gives CDR1 LGHNA, CDR2 YSLEER. V dropped 0 bases and J dropped 1; count of bases not matched to a gene: 12.

A few counts support this clonotype. The chain couples TRBV27 to TRBJ2-4; no reliable D call. This CDR3 has 18 amino acids. The V gene's germline CDR1 is MNHEY and CDR2 SMNVEV (reference sequence). V dropped 5 bases and J dropped 0 bases, with 20 bases sitting between them. CDR3 coding DNA: TGTGCCAGCAGTCCGCCACCAGGACGGAGCCTAGCCAAAAACATTCAGTACTTC. It translates to CASSPPPGRSLAKNIQYF.

This clonotype was observed a handful of times. The chain has TRBV5-1 and TRBJ2-4; tentatively, D is TRBD2 (6 bases). Germline CDR1 is SGHRS and CDR2 is YFSETQ. The CDR3 has 17 amino acids. V was cut by 1 base and J by 5 bases, with 19 bases left in between. The CDR3 loop is CASSLSLGTREENIQYF. DNA for the CDR3: TGCGCCAGCAGCTTGTCCCTGGGAACCAGGGAGGAAAACATTCAGTACTTC.

In its sample, this clonotype was seen a few times. The rearrangement joins TRBV7-8 to TRBJ2-1; D is perhaps TRBD2 (6 bases). V lost 2 bases and J 6 bases, leaving 17 bases between the germline ends. There are 16 residues in the CDR3. Per the germline V gene, CDR1 is SGHVS and CDR2 is FQNEAQ. For the CDR3, the DNA is TGTGCCAGCAGCTTAAGGAGGGGAATATCGGGCAATGAGCAGTTCTTC. It specifies CASSLRRGISGNEQFF.